This note documents a single T cell receptor beta chain sequence. Per the study methods: Reference gene primer amplification yielded estimated nucleated cell counts. Clones were sequenced by immunoSEQ multiplex PCR, and TCRdb holds only the in-frame ones, with some missing. V and J calls and clone size follow that table, whereas D and trimming were derived from the DNA. The table records some 120,000 clones, approximately 90% of them present only once. These data come from a study of blood T cell repertoires in COVID-19. Study context: COVID-19 samples, acute and convalescent, were from the United States, Italy and Spain. From T cells, B-cell-depleted T cells, or PBMCs came the material, which was cDNA or gDNA.

The germline V gene has CDR1 DFQATT and CDR2 SNEGSKA (reference sequence). The ends were cut back, 0 bases at V and 9 bases at J, with 7 bases in the middle. This CDR3 has 11 residues. The source is a man in his 70s with active or convalescent COVID-19. The gene calls are TRBV20-1 and TRBJ2-3; D gene ambiguous. The specimen was peripheral blood. The CDR3 protein is CSAREAETQYF. CDR3 nucleotide sequence: TGCAGTGCTAGAGAGGCGGAGACGCAGTATTTT.